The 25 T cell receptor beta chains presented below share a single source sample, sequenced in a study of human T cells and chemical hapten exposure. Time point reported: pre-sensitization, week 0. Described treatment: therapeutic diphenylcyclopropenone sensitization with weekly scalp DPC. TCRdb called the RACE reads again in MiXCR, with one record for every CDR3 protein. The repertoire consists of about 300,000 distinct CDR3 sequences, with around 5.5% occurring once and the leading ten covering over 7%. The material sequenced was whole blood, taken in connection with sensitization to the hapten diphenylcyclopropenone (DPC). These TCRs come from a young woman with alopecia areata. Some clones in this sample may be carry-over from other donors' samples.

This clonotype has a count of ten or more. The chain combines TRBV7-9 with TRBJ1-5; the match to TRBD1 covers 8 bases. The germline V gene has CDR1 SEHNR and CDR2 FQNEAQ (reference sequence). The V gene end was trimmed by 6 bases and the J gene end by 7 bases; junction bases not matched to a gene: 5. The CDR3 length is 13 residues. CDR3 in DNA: TGTGCCAGCAGTCGGACAGGGACCCAGCCCCAGCATTTT. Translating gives CASSRTGTQPQHF.

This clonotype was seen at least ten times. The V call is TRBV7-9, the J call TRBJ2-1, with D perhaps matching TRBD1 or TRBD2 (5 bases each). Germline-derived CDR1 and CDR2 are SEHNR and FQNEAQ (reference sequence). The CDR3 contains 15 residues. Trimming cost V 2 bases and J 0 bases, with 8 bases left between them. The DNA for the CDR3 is TGTGCCAGCAGCTTACAGGGACGCTCCTACAATGAGCAGTTCTTC. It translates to CASSLQGRSYNEQFF.

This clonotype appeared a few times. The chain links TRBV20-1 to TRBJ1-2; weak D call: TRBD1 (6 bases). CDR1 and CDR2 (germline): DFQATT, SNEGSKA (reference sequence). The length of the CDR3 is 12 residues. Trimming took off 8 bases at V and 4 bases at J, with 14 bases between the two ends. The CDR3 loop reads CSPRGESYGYTF. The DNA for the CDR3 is TGCAGTCCCAGGGGTGAAAGCTATGGCTACACCTTC.

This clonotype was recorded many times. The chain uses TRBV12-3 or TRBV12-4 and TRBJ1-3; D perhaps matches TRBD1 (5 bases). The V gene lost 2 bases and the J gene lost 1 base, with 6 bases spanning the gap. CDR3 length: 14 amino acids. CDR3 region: CASSLRGSGNTIYF. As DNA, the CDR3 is TGTGCCAGCAGTTTAAGGGGTTCTGGAAACACCATATATTTT.

As DNA, the CDR3 is TGTGCCAGCAGTTACGATAGGCCGAGGTTAAACACCGGGGAGCTGTTTTTT. It is translated as CASSYDRPRLNTGELFF. This chain uses TRBV6-2 or TRBV6-3 with TRBJ2-2; D is uncertain. This CDR3 has 17 amino acids. CDR1 is MNHEY, CDR2 SVGEGT, per germline. The V end was cut by 2 bases, the J end by 2 bases, with 15 bases between.

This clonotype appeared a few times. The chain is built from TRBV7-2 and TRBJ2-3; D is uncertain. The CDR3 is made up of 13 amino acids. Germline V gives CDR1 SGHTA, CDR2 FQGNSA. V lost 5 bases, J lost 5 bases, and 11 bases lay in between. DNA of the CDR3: TGTGCCAGCAGCGCGCCGAGCGAAGATACGCAGTATTTT. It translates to CASSAPSEDTQYF.

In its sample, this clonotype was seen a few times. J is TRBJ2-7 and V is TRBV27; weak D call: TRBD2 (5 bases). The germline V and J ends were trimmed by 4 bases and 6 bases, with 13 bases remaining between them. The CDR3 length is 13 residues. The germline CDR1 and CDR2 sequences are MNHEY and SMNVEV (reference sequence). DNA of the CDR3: TGTGCCAGCAGTTATTCATCGGGAAGCGAGCAGTACTTC. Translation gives CASSYSSGSEQYF.

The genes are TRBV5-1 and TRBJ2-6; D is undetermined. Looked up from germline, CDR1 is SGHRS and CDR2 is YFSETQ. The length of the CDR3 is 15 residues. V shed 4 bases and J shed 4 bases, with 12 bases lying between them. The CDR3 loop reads CASSPDLVGANVLTF. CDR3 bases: TGCGCCAGCAGCCCAGATCTGGTGGGGGCCAACGTCCTGACTTTC. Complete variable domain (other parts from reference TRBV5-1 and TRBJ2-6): KAGVTQTPRYLIKTRGQQVTLSCSPISGHRSVSWYQQTPGQGLQFLFEYFSETQRNKGNFPGRFSGRQFSNSRSEMNVSTLELGDSALYLCASSPDLVGANVLTFGAGSRLTVL.

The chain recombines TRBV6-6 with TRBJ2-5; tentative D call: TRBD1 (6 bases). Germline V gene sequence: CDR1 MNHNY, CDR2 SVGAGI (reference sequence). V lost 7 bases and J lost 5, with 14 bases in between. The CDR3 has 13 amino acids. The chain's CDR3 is CASTTGRFETQYF. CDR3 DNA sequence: TGTGCCAGCACCACAGGGCGGTTCGAGACCCAGTACTTC.

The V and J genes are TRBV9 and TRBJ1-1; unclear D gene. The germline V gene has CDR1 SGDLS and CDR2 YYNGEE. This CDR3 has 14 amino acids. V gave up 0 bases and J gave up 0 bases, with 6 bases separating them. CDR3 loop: CASSVANMNTEAFF. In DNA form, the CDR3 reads TGTGCCAGCAGCGTAGCTAATATGAACACTGAAGCTTTCTTT.

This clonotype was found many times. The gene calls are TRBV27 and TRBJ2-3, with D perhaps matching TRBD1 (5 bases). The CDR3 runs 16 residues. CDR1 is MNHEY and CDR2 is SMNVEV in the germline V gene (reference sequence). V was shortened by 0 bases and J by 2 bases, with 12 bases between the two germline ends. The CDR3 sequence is CASSLSNPGITDTQYF. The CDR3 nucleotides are TGTGCCAGCAGTTTATCGAATCCAGGGATCACAGATACGCAGTATTTT.

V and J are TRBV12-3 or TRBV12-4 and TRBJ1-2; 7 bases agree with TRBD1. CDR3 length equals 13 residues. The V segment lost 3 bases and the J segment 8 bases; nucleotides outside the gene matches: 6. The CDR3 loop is CASSFGQDQGYTF. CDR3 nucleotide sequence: TGTGCCAGCAGTTTTGGACAGGATCAGGGCTACACCTTC.

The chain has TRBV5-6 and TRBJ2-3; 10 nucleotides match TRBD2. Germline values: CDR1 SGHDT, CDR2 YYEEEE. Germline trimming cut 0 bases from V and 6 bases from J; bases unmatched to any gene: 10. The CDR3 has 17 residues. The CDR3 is CASSLVGSGGTIDTQYF. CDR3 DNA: TGTGCCAGCAGCTTGGTTGGTAGCGGGGGGACCATTGATACGCAGTATTTT.

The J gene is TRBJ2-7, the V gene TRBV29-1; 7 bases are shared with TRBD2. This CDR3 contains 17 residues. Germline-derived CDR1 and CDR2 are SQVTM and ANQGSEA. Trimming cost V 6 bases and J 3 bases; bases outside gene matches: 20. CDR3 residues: CSVGGLEEGRGLYEQYF. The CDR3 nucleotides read TGCAGCGTCGGAGGACTAGAAGAAGGACGTGGCCTCTACGAGCAGTACTTC.

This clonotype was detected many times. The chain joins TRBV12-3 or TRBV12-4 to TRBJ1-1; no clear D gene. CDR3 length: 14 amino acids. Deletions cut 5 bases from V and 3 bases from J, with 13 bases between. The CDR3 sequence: CASSLQNRDTEAFF. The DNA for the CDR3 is TGTGCCAGCAGTCTCCAAAATCGGGACACTGAAGCTTTCTTT.

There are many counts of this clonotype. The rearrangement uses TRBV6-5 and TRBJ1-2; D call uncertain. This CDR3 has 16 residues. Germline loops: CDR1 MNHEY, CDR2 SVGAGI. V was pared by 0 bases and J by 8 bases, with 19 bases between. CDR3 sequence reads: CASSYSILLAAAGYTF. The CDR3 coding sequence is TGTGCCAGCAGTTACTCGATTTTACTTGCAGCCGCCGGCTACACCTTC.

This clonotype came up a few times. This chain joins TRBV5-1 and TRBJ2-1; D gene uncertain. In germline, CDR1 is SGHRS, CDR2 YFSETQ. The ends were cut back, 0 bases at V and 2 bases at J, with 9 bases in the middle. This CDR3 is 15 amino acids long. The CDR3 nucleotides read TGCGCCAGCAGCTTGGAGGCTCGGACCTACAATGAGCAGTTCTTC. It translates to CASSLEARTYNEQFF.

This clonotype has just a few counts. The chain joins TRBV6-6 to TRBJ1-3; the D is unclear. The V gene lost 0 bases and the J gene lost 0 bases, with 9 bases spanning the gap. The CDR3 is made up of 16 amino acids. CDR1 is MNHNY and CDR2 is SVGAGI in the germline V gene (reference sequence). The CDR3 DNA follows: TGTGCCAGCAGTTACTCGGACTGGAGCTCTGGAAACACCATATATTTT. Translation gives CASSYSDWSSGNTIYF.

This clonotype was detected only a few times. The CDR3 DNA reads TGTGCCAGCAGCTTTGGGGAGACTGAAGCTTTCTTT. Residues: CASSFGETEAFF. The rearrangement links TRBV7-2 to TRBJ1-1, with D hard to call. The CDR3 runs to 12 residues. V was cut by 3 bases and J by 5 bases, with 7 bases left in between. Germline lookup yields CDR1 SGHTA and CDR2 FQGNSA.

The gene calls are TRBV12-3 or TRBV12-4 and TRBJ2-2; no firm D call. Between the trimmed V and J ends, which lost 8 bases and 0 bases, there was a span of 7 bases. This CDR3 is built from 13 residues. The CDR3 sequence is CASLLPNTGELFF. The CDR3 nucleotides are TGTGCCAGCCTTTTACCGAACACCGGGGAGCTGTTTTTT.

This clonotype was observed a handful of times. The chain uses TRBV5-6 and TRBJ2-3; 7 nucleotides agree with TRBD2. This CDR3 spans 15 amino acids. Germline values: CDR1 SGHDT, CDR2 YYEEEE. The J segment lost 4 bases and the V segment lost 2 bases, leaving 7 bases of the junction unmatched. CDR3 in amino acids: CASSFSPRGADTQYF. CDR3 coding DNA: TGTGCCAGCAGCTTCTCCCCACGGGGGGCAGATACGCAGTATTTT.

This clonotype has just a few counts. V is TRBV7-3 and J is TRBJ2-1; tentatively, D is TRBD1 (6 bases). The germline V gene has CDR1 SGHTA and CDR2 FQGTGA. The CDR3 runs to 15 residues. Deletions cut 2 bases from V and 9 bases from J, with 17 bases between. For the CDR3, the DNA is TGTGCCAGCAGCTTATATCGCAGGGGATCGAGTGAGCAGTTCTTC. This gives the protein CASSLYRRGSSEQFF.

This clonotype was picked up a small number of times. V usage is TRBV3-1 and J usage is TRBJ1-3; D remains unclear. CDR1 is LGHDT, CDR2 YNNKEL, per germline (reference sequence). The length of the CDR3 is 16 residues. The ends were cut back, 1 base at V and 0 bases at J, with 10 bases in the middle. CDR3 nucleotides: TGTGCCAGCAGCCAAGTCCCGGCGAGCTCTGGAAACACCATATATTTT. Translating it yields CASSQVPASSGNTIYF.

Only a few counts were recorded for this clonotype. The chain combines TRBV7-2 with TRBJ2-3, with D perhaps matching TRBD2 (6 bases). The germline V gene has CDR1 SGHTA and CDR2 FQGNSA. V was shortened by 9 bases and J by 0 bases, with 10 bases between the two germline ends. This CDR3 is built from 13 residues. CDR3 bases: TGTGCCAGTTCGGGACTCAGCACAGATACGCAGTATTTT. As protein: CASSGLSTDTQYF.

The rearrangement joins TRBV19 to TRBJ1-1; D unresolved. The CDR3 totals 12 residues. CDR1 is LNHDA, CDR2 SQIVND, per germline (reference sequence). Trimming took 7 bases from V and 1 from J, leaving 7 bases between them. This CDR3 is CASTTGNTEAFF. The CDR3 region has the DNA TGTGCCAGTACCACGGGGAACACTGAAGCTTTCTTT.